These 29 T cell receptor beta chains share one sample of origin, sequenced in a study of cytomegalovirus exposure and HLA in healthy donors. Amplification used 60 Vbeta primers and 13 Jbeta primers. Here immunoSEQ multiplex PCR was the method, and the copy in TCRdb shows in-frame clones only, minus some. The listing records about 130,000 clones. The sample was PBMCs. Receptors originate from a man aged 18 to 30 in good health and CMV-seronegative.

CDR3 coding DNA: TGCGCCAGCAGTGATAGGCAGGGGGCTTGGGAGCAGTTCTTC. Translation gives CASSDRQGAWEQFF. The genes are TRBV10-1 and TRBJ2-1; the match to TRBD1 covers 8 bases. Trimming cost V 3 bases and J 10 bases; bases outside gene matches: 8. The CDR3 sequence is 14 residues long. Germline loops: CDR1 WNHNN, CDR2 SYGVQD (reference sequence).

The gene calls are TRBV4-1 and TRBJ2-4; 7 nucleotides align to TRBD1. The J segment lost 11 bases and the V segment lost 4 bases, leaving 14 bases of the junction unmatched. The CDR3 has 15 residues. Germline V lookup: CDR1 MGHRA, CDR2 YSYEKL. The CDR3 DNA follows: TGCGCCAGCAGCCCCTTCGTAGACGTAGGGGGCGTTCAGTACTTC. Translated: CASSPFVDVGGVQYF.

Turning to this clone: Distinct nucleotide sequences in the sample also encode this CDR3. V and J are TRBV5-1 and TRBJ2-1; 10 positions match TRBD1. The trim removed 0 bases at V and 4 bases at J, leaving 1 base unmatched. Germline CDR1 is SGHRS and CDR2 is YFSETQ. The CDR3 totals 15 residues. CDR3: CASSLGDRGYNEQFF. For the CDR3, the DNA is TGCGCCAGCAGCTTGGGGGACAGGGGTTACAATGAGCAGTTCTTC.

This rearrangement joins TRBV5-1 to TRBJ2-5; D possibly corresponds to TRBD1 (6 bases). The germline V gene has CDR1 SGHRS and CDR2 YFSETQ. V was trimmed by 4 bases and J by 4 bases, leaving 11 bases between them. CDR3 length equals 13 residues. Here the CDR3 DNA reads TGCGCCAGCAGCCGTGAGGGGGTAGAGACCCAGTACTTC. Translation: CASSREGVETQYF. Looking up the rest from reference TRBV5-1 and TRBJ2-5 gives the full variable domain: KAGVTQTPRYLIKTRGQQVTLSCSPISGHRSVSWYQQTPGQGLQFLFEYFSETQRNKGNFPGRFSGRQFSNSRSEMNVSTLELGDSALYLCASSREGVETQYFGPGTRLLVL.

This chain joins TRBV6-5 and TRBJ1-3; 8 bases are shared with TRBD1. The length of the CDR3 is 15 residues. Germline V gene data show CDR1 as MNHEY and CDR2 as SVGAGI. V trimming: 5 bases; J trimming: 2 bases; junction bases outside the gene matches: 5. The CDR3 is CASSQRQGPGNTIYF. Written as DNA, the CDR3 is TGTGCCAGCAGTCAGCGACAGGGGCCTGGAAACACCATATATTTT.

The rearrangement links TRBV19 to TRBJ2-3; 7 bases align to TRBD1. CDR1 is LNHDA and CDR2 is SQIVND in the germline V gene (reference sequence). The V and J ends lost 5 bases and 2 bases, in that order; junction bases with no gene match: 10. The CDR3 has 16 amino acids. The CDR3 loop reads CASSEGAPIYTDTQYF. The CDR3 bases are TGTGCCAGTAGTGAGGGGGCCCCTATTTACACAGATACGCAGTATTTT.

The rearrangement joins TRBV7-9 to TRBJ1-5, with D possibly TRBD1 on 6 matching bases. The CDR3 length is 14 residues. From germline, CDR1 is SEHNR and CDR2 FQNEAQ (reference sequence). The V and J ends lost 5 bases and 3 bases respectively, with 11 bases between them. The CDR3 protein is CASSPNRDNQPQHF. In nucleotides, the CDR3 is TGTGCCAGCAGCCCCAACAGGGACAATCAGCCCCAGCATTTT.

The chain recombines TRBV5-1 with TRBJ2-7; 9 bases are shared with TRBD1. The junction had 3 bases not matched to a gene; V was cut back by 5 bases and J by 3 bases. The CDR3 runs 13 residues. Germline values: CDR1 SGHRS, CDR2 YFSETQ. CDR3 loop: CASRRTGVYEQYF. The CDR3 nucleotides read TGCGCCAGCAGACGGACAGGGGTCTACGAGCAGTACTTC.

The J gene is TRBJ1-1, the V gene TRBV15, with TRBD1 matching over 8 bases. CDR3 length: 16 residues. The V segment lost 1 base and the J segment 4 bases; nucleotides outside the gene matches: 8. Germline assignment: CDR1 LNHNV and CDR2 YYDKDF (reference sequence). CDR3 DNA sequence: TGTGCCACCAGCAGAGGACAGACAGGGGCAGGCACTGAAGCTTTCTTT. Protein: CATSRGQTGAGTEAFF. The full variable domain, rest sourced from reference TRBV15 and TRBJ1-1, is DAMVIQNPRYQVTQFGKPVTLSCSQTLNHNVMYWYQQKSSQAPKLLFHYYDKDFNNEADTPDNFQSRRPNTSFCFLDIRSPGLGDTAMYLCATSRGQTGAGTEAFFGQGTRLTVV.

The chain combines TRBV6-5 with TRBJ1-1; TRBD1 agrees at 8 bases. Trimming at V came to 6 bases and at J to 3 bases, leaving 6 bases not matched to a gene. The CDR3 runs 14 residues. Germline V gives CDR1 MNHEY, CDR2 SVGAGI. CDR3 in DNA: TGTGCCAGCAGCTACAGGGGGACGTACACTGAAGCTTTCTTT. Protein sequence: CASSYRGTYTEAFF.

The chain uses TRBV7-9 and TRBJ1-4; TRBD1 agrees at 7 bases. The germline CDR1 and CDR2 sequences are SEHNR and FQNEAQ (reference sequence). Losses at the gene ends were 4 bases for V and 7 bases for J; bases not matched to a gene: 12. The CDR3 is 16 amino acids. The CDR3, as DNA: TGTGCCAGCAGCTGCGCCGGGCCAGGGGGGAGTGAAAAACTGTTTTTT. Translation: CASSCAGPGGSEKLFF.

The chain joins TRBV27 to TRBJ2-1, with D possibly TRBD2 on 6 matching bases. The CDR3 extends over 12 amino acids. Germline loops: CDR1 MNHEY, CDR2 SMNVEV (reference sequence). The V gene lost 6 bases and the J gene lost 15 bases, with 18 bases spanning the gap. The CDR3 DNA sequence: TGTGCCAGCAGCCAGACGGGAGTTCTCGCGTTCTTC. Amino acids: CASSQTGVLAFF.

CDR3 nucleotide sequence: TGTGCCACCACCCGGGACAGGGGTTTGGGTGAAGCTTTCTTT. This codes for CATTRDRGLGEAFF. The gene calls are TRBV15 and TRBJ1-1; 10 bases map to TRBD1. The V gene end was trimmed by 7 bases and the J gene end by 7 bases; junction bases not matched to a gene: 9. This CDR3 region has 14 residues. The germline V gene has CDR1 LNHNV and CDR2 YYDKDF (reference sequence).

The chain combines TRBV2 with TRBJ1-4, with D perhaps TRBD1 (6 bases). The CDR3 covers 13 residues. CDR1 is SNHLY and CDR2 is FYNNEI in the germline V gene. The V end lost 2 bases, the J end lost 8 bases, and 9 bases lay between the germline ends. CDR3 amino acids: CASSEPGGEKLFF. CDR3 nucleotide sequence: TGTGCCAGCAGTGAACCGGGGGGCGAAAAACTGTTTTTT.

The chain joins TRBV5-6 to TRBJ2-7, with a tentative D call TRBD1 (6 bases). The CDR3 sequence is 15 residues long. V lost 0 bases to trimming and J lost 5 bases, with 15 bases between them. Germline values: CDR1 SGHDT, CDR2 YYEEEE. The CDR3 nucleotides read TGTGCCAGCAGCTTGGGATTGTCAGGGGTGAACGAGCAGTACTTC. This encodes CASSLGLSGVNEQYF.

The V call is TRBV6-5, the J call TRBJ2-7; possibly TRBD2 for D (6 bases). The germline V gene has CDR1 MNHEY and CDR2 SVGAGI. There are 14 residues in the CDR3. Deletions cut 6 bases from V and 2 bases from J, with 14 bases between. CDR3 sequence reads: CASRLRTIPYEQYF. CDR3 bases: TGTGCCAGCAGACTCAGGACTATCCCCTACGAGCAGTACTTC.

The chain has TRBV7-9 and TRBJ1-5; possibly TRBD1 for D (5 bases). Germline CDR1 and CDR2: SEHNR and FQNEAQ (reference sequence). The CDR3 runs to 15 residues. Trimming took off 4 bases at V and 7 bases at J, with 17 bases between the two ends. The CDR3 bases are TGTGCCAGCAGCTCCCGGGGGGAGGACGGCCAGCCCCAGCATTTT. This translates into CASSSRGEDGQPQHF.

This sequence joins TRBV28 and TRBJ1-1; TRBD1 matches at 7 bases. The CDR3 is 13 residues long. Germline V gene data show CDR1 as MDHEN and CDR2 as SYDVKM. The CDR3 coding sequence is TGTTTTTCACAGGGGTTGGGGAACACTGAAGCTTTCTTT. Its protein product is CFSQGLGNTEAFF.

The chain links TRBV10-1 to TRBJ1-5, with a tentative D call TRBD1 (5 bases). Germline CDR1 and CDR2: WNHNN and SYGVQD (reference sequence). The CDR3 is 14 residues long. Trimming shortened V by 3 bases and J by 9 bases, and 15 bases separated the two germline ends. CDR3 in amino acids: CASSDQTAVGPQHF. The CDR3 DNA sequence: TGCGCCAGCAGTGACCAGACAGCCGTAGGGCCCCAGCATTTT.

The V gene is TRBV6-5, the J gene TRBJ1-2; tentatively, D is TRBD1 (5 bases). This CDR3 spans 14 amino acids. Germline values: CDR1 MNHEY, CDR2 SVGAGI. Between the trimmed V and J ends, which lost 6 bases and 5 bases, there was a span of 16 bases. In DNA, the CDR3 is TGTGCCAGCAGGAAGATAGGGGTTAGGTATGGCTACACCTTC. Translated: CASRKIGVRYGYTF.

The DNA of the CDR3 is TGTGCCAGCAGCGACGGGACAATGAACGAGCAGTACTTC. This gives the protein CASSDGTMNEQYF. This chain joins TRBV9 and TRBJ2-7; D possibly corresponds to TRBD1 (6 bases). The CDR3 loop spans 13 amino acids. Trimming stripped 3 bases from V and 5 bases from J, with 12 bases between. Per germline, CDR1 SGDLS and CDR2 YYNGEE.

The chain uses TRBV5-1 and TRBJ2-5, with D perhaps TRBD2 (7 bases). Germline V CDR1 and CDR2: SGHRS, YFSETQ. Trimming took off 1 base at V and 5 bases at J, with 9 bases between the two ends. The CDR3 loop spans 13 amino acids. CDR3 region: CASSLSGGETQYF. The DNA for the CDR3 is TGCGCCAGCAGCTTGTCGGGGGGCGAGACCCAGTACTTC. Filled out from reference TRBV5-1 and TRBJ2-5, the complete variable domain reads KAGVTQTPRYLIKTRGQQVTLSCSPISGHRSVSWYQQTPGQGLQFLFEYFSETQRNKGNFPGRFSGRQFSNSRSEMNVSTLELGDSALYLCASSLSGGETQYFGPGTRLLVL.

The chain is built from TRBV9 and TRBJ2-7; D not certain. The V gene's germline CDR1 is SGDLS and CDR2 YYNGEE. This CDR3 spans 12 amino acids. V was shortened by 4 bases and J by 0 bases, with 5 bases between the two germline ends. CDR3 nucleotide sequence: TGTGCCAGCAGCTCCAGCTCCTACGAGCAGTACTTC. Encoded protein: CASSSSSYEQYF.

The rearrangement joins TRBV5-6 to TRBJ2-7; TRBD2 matches 12 bases. J lost 5 bases, V lost 4 bases, and 7 bases had no gene match. Germline CDR1 and CDR2: SGHDT and YYEEEE. The CDR3 contains 15 residues. The CDR3 is CASSPSGRAFHEQYF. The CDR3 coding sequence is TGTGCCAGCAGCCCTAGCGGGAGGGCCTTCCACGAGCAGTACTTC.

J is TRBJ2-7 and V is TRBV6-5, with 10 bases aligning to TRBD1. Germline CDR1 and CDR2: MNHEY and SVGAGI. The CDR3 runs to 15 residues. V trimming: 6 bases; J trimming: 2 bases; junction bases outside the gene matches: 7. The CDR3 DNA reads TGTGCCAGCAGACCGACAGGGGGCTTCGCCTACGAGCAGTACTTC. It codes for CASRPTGGFAYEQYF.

V gene TRBV13 combines with J gene TRBJ2-7; maybe TRBD1 (5 bases). Trimming pared 1 base from V and 5 bases from J, leaving 12 bases between. CDR3 size: 14 residues. CDR1 and CDR2 from the germline V gene are PRHDT and FYEKMQ (reference sequence). The CDR3 coding sequence is TGTGCCAGCAGCTTAGTCCCCCAGGGTGACGAGCAGTACTTC. Amino acid sequence: CASSLVPQGDEQYF.

The chain uses TRBV27 and TRBJ2-7; D is perhaps TRBD1 (6 bases). CDR1 MNHEY and CDR2 SMNVEV come from the germline V gene (reference sequence). The CDR3 is made up of 13 amino acids. Deletions cut 5 bases from V and 3 bases from J, with 11 bases between. The CDR3 loop reads CASSPGHHYEQYF. DNA of the CDR3: TGTGCCAGCAGTCCGGGACACCACTACGAGCAGTACTTC.

This chain joins TRBV19 and TRBJ1-3; 7 bases align to TRBD1. The germline V gene encodes CDR1 LNHDA and CDR2 SQIVND (reference sequence). The V gene end was trimmed by 4 bases and the J gene end by 3 bases; junction bases not matched to a gene: 12. The CDR3 is made up of 17 amino acids. The CDR3 loop is CASSREPGQRIGNTIYF. CDR3 nucleotide sequence: TGTGCCAGTAGTAGGGAGCCGGGACAGAGAATTGGAAACACCATATATTTT.

The chain couples TRBV10-2 to TRBJ2-7, with D possibly being TRBD1 (6 bases). CDR1 and CDR2 from the germline V gene are WSHSY and SAAADI. The CDR3 has 14 amino acids. V was cut by 6 bases and J by 6 bases, with 18 bases left in between. The CDR3 bases are TGCGCCAGCAGGGGGGACACTAGACTCCGCGAGCAGTACTTC. It specifies CASRGDTRLREQYF.